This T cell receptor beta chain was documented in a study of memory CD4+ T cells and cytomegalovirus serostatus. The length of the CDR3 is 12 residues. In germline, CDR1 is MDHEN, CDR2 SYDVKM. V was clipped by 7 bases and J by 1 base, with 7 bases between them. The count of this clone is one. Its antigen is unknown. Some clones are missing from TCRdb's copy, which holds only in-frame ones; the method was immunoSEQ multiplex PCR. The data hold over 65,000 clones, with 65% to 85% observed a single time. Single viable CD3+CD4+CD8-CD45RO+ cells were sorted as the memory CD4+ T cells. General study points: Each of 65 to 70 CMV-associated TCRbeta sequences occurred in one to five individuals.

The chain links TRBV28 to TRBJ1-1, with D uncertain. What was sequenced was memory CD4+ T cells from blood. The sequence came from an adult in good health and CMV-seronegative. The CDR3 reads CASTLRNTEAFF. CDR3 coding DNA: TGTGCCAGCACGTTAAGGAACACTGAAGCTTTCTTT.